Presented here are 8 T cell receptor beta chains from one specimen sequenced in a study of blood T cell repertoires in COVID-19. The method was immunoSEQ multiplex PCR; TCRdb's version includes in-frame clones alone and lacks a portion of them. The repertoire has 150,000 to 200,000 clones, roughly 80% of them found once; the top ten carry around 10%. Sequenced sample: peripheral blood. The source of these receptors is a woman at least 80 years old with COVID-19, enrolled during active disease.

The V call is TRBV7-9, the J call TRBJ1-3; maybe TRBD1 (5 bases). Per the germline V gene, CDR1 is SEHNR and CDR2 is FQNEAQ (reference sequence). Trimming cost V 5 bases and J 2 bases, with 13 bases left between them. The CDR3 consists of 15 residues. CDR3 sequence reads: CASSPGIATGNTIYF. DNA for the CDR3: TGTGCCAGCAGCCCAGGGATAGCCACTGGAAACACCATATATTTT.

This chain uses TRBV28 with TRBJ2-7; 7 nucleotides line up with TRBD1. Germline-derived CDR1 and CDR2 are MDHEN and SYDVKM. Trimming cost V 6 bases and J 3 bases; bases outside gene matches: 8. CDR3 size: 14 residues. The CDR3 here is CASSQGGRHYEQYF. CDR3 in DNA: TGTGCCAGCAGCCAAGGGGGCCGCCACTACGAGCAGTACTTC.

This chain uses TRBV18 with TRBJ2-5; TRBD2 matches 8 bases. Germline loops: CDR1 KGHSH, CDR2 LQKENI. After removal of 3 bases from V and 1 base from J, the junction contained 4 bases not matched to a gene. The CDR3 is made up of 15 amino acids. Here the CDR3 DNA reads TGTGCCAGCTCACCGGGGACTAGGTCCCAAGAGACCCAGTACTTC. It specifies CASSPGTRSQETQYF.

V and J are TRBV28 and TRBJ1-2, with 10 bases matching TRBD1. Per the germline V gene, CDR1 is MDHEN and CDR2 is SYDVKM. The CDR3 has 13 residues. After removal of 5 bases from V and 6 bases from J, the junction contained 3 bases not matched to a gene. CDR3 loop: CASSDRGRNGYTF. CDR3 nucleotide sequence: TGTGCCAGCAGTGACAGGGGGCGGAATGGCTACACCTTC.

CDR3 bases: TGTGCCAGCAGTCGACCAGGGGATATTATCTACGAGCAGTACTTC. It yields the protein CASSRPGDIIYEQYF. This chain links TRBV11-2 with TRBJ2-7; possibly TRBD1 for D (6 bases). CDR3 length equals 15 residues. The germline V gene encodes CDR1 SGHAT and CDR2 FQNNGV. V lost 6 bases and J lost 3, with 18 bases in between.

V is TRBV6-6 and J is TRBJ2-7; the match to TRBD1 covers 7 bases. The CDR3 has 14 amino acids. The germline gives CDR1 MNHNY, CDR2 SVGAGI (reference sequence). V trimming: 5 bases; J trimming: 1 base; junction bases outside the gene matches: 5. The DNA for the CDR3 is TGTGCCAGCAGTCGCCAGGGGGTATCCTACGAGCAGTACTTC. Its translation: CASSRQGVSYEQYF.

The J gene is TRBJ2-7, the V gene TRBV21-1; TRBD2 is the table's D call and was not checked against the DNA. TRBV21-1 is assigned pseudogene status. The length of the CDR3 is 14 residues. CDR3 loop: CASSTSGTVGEQYF. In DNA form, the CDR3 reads TGTGCCAGCAGCACTAGCGGGACAGTGGGCGAGCAGTACTTC.

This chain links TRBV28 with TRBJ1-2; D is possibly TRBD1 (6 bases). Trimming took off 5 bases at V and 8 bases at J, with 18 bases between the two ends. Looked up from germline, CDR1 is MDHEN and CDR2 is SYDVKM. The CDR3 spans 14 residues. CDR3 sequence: CASSPGHRLGGYTF. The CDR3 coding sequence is TGTGCCAGCAGTCCGGGACACCGCCTTGGGGGCTACACCTTC.